Listed here is a single TCR beta chain. CDR3 length: 15 residues. Germline CDR1 and CDR2: SGHDN and FVKESK. V was cut by 1 base and J by 9 bases, with 13 bases left in between. This sample stems from a study of blood T cell repertoires in COVID-19. Study at large: Both acute and convalescent COVID-19 samples were obtained from the United States, Italy and Spain.

Sequenced by immunoSEQ multiplex PCR; TCRdb stores in-frame clones only, minus some. The data show 50,000 to 65,000 clones, approximately 80% seen once. The chain carries TRBV14 and TRBJ1-6, with D perhaps TRBD1 (6 bases). The clonotype comes from a woman aged 55 to 70 with acute or convalescent COVID-19. The sequenced sample was peripheral blood. The CDR3 reads CASSQVLGAGSPLHF. CDR3 DNA sequence: TGTGCCAGCAGCCAAGTCCTGGGGGCCGGTTCACCCCTCCACTTT.